A single T cell receptor beta chain is shown here with its context. Its antigen is not known. The junction departs from germline at one end; a sequencing error may be responsible. Germline CDR1 and CDR2: SGHRS and YFSETQ. This CDR3 region has 14 residues. These data originate in a study of vaccination and CD4 T cells after COVID-19. The sample's treatment: approximately 9-day PBMC culture with coronavirus spike peptide pools or control peptides (ViraFEST assay). Sequenced with the Oncomine TCR Beta short-read assay was DNA taken from cultured CD4+ T cells. MiXCR was run by TCRdb on the PCR reads, yielding one entry per CDR3 protein. The sample holds 15,000 or so distinct CDR3 sequences, 70% to 75% seen once.

Sequencing used CD4+ T cells from blood, cultured in vitro. The chain combines TRBV5-1 with TRBJ2-6, with D uncertain. The receptor was derived from a human donor who had recovered from COVID-19. CDR3 protein: CASSIYSGTNVLTF. The DNA of the CDR3 is TGCGCCAGCAGTATTTACTCTGGGACCAACGTCCTGACTTTC. The entire variable domain, with the rest obtained from reference TRBV5-1 and TRBJ2-6, is as follows: KAGVTQTPRYLIKTRGQQVTLSCSPISGHRSVSWYQQTPGQGLQFLFEYFSETQRNKGNFPGRFSGRQFSNSRSEMNVSTLELGDSALYLCASSIYSGTNVLTFGAGSRLTVL.